The sequence of this TCR beta chain was determined in a study of response to subunit inactivated influenza vaccine. On this clonotype: Its specificity is unknown.

General study findings and limits: The authors suggested that few new T cells are recruited per seasonal influenza vaccination.

CDR1 SGHTA and CDR2 FQGNSA come from the germline V gene. Germline trimming cut 2 bases from V and 4 bases from J; bases unmatched to any gene: 4. The CDR3 is 14 residues long. TCRdb re-analysed the RT-PCR reads in MiXCR, keeping a single row per CDR3 protein. The table shows about 160,000 distinct CDR3 sequences, with 9.5% to 13% occurring only once. The sample in question was non-naive T cells sorted from PBMCs, obtained about 6 weeks after vaccination. J is TRBJ1-2 and V is TRBV7-2; 7 bases match TRBD1. This TCR was sampled from a man in his fifties or sixties who received an inactivated influenza vaccine. The CDR3 loop is CASSLTGTVYGYTF. The CDR3 DNA sequence: TGTGCCAGCAGCTTAACCGGGACAGTCTATGGCTACACCTTC.